The rows below give T cell receptor beta chains drawn from one sample of a study of CD8 T cells in ankylosing spondylitis. MiXCR, applied by TCRdb to the 5' RACE reads, yields one record per CDR3 protein. This sample carries over 200,000 distinct CDR3 sequences, 15% to 20% of them seen once, and the ten largest clones take roughly 46%. The sequencing input was blood, either unsorted or a sorted T cell fraction (not recorded which). These receptors all come from a male donor with ankylosing spondylitis. Each CDR3 is given with its conserved first and last residue. Fields, in order: V gene, clone size, D gene, J gene, CDR3 protein. The D gene is left open where the match is weak. Clone size is given for some rows only: seen once, a few or many times, or a class if the clone is expanded.

TRBV4-3	few	-	TRBJ2-7	CASSQDPELLYEQYF
TRBV3-1	-	TRBD1	TRBJ1-2	CASSLPGQGGYGYTF
TRBV7-3	few	-	TRBJ2-1	CASSTRDQINEQFF
TRBV29-1	-	TRBD2	TRBJ2-7	CSVILAGSYEQYF
TRBV20-1	-	TRBD1	TRBJ1-1	CSARYRGGTEAFF
TRBV2	few	-	TRBJ2-1	CAGGKESGYNEQFF
TRBV6-1	few	-	TRBJ1-5	CASGNNQPQHF
TRBV19	-	TRBD2	TRBJ2-1	CASSIEGGSSYNEQFF
TRBV5-6	-	TRBD1	TRBJ2-7	CASTSGTGNREQYF
TRBV2	-	-	TRBJ2-2	CASAFIQNGDGELFF
TRBV4-1	many	-	TRBJ2-3	CASSPYLGLSTDTQYF
TRBV28	-	TRBD2	TRBJ2-7	CASSFPGGGHEQYF
TRBV7-9	-	TRBD2	TRBJ2-7	CAISREASYEQYF
TRBV12-3/TRBV12-4	many	TRBD2	TRBJ2-7	CASSLSPSGLAGYEQYF
TRBV28	-	-	TRBJ2-7	CRTPVSPYEQYF
TRBV6-2/TRBV6-3	-	TRBD1	TRBJ2-7	CAGRGQGTYEQYF
TRBV11-2	-	-	TRBJ2-7	CASGGHEQYF
TRBV18	-	TRBD2	TRBJ2-1	CASSQPGTSGRGVLDNEQFF
TRBV3-1	few	-	TRBJ1-5	CASSHIGGLSNQPQHF
TRBV20-1	-	TRBD2	TRBJ2-7	CSAFSPGLEHEQYF
TRBV27	few	-	TRBJ2-7	CASSLVGGQSSYEQYF
TRBV4-1	few	-	TRBJ1-6	CASSYPWVGGAHSPLHF
TRBV11-2	-	-	TRBJ1-2	CASSLDRTVGYTF
TRBV5-1	few	-	TRBJ1-5	CASSPGTALQPQHF
TRBV5-6	-	-	TRBJ2-1	CASSLGVPRSIGF
TRBV6-4	few	TRBD1	TRBJ1-1	CASSDGPGGVTEAFF
TRBV4-1	few	TRBD2	TRBJ2-3	CASSQVDSGGSDTQYF
TRBV4-1	few	TRBD2	TRBJ2-3	CASSQDRSGGDTDTQYF
TRBV9	few	-	TRBJ2-1	CASSKDPLRDYNEQFF
TRBV6-2/TRBV6-3	few	-	TRBJ2-1	CASSSSDRLSYNEQFF
TRBV28	many	TRBD1	TRBJ1-2	CASRQRQGARGYTF
TRBV27	-	-	TRBJ2-1	CASSISVENEQFF
TRBV5-1	many	-	TRBJ1-1	CASSFGTEAEAFF
TRBV14	-	-	TRBJ2-7	CASSVSRRVHEQYF
TRBV11-2	few	TRBD2	TRBJ2-1	CASSNSGSSYNEQFF
TRBV4-1	many	-	TRBJ1-4	CASSLTPGNEKLFF
TRBV29-1	-	-	TRBJ2-1	CSVVTGPNEQFF
TRBV29-1	few	TRBD2	TRBJ2-1	CSAEGASGSNEQFF
TRBV7-8	few	-	TRBJ2-3	CASSLGGIADSTDTQYF
TRBV29-1	-	TRBD1	TRBJ2-1	CSVENRTGPSYNEQFF
TRBV3-1	-	TRBD1	TRBJ1-2	CASSPSTGRYGYTF
TRBV10-3	-	TRBD1	TRBJ1-2	CAISDGQGAHGYTF
TRBV4-1	few	TRBD2	TRBJ2-7	CASSQARTSFYEQYF
TRBV15	-	-	TRBJ2-2	CATSTPGTTNTGELFF
TRBV19	-	-	TRBJ1-5	CASSMQLNQPQHF
TRBV24-1	few	TRBD1	TRBJ1-5	CATRWPRTGTCANQPQHF
TRBV7-9	few	TRBD1	TRBJ2-2	CASSRGDRHTGELFF
TRBV21-1	-	-	TRBJ2-7	CASSKAGVPSYEQYF